This T cell receptor (beta chain) was identified during a study of blood T cell repertoires in COVID-19. Study as a whole: Researchers got acute and convalescent COVID-19 samples from the United States, Italy and Spain. Sample material is recorded as cDNA or gDNA derived from T cells, B-cell-depleted T cells, or PBMCs.

This clone was detected a few times. Original methodology: Scientists estimated how many nucleated cells there were by amplifying reference gene primers. Repertoires were generated with immunoSEQ multiplex PCR, while TCRdb's copy carries only in-frame clones and drops some. V, J and clone size reflect that table, while D and trimming were determined from the DNA. The sample consists of roughly 32,000 clones, approximately 71% of them appearing once. Germline assignment: CDR1 LNHDA and CDR2 SQIVND (reference sequence). The CDR3 sequence is 15 residues long. V was shortened by 5 bases and J by 3 bases, with 15 bases between the two germline ends.

V usage is TRBV19 and J usage is TRBJ2-3; D call uncertain. The sequence was obtained from a human donor in a cohort sampled during active COVID-19. Sequenced input: peripheral blood. The CDR3 DNA is TGTGCCAGTAGTTTAGGCAGAACCCTTACAGATACGCAGTATTTT. Amino acids: CASSLGRTLTDTQYF.